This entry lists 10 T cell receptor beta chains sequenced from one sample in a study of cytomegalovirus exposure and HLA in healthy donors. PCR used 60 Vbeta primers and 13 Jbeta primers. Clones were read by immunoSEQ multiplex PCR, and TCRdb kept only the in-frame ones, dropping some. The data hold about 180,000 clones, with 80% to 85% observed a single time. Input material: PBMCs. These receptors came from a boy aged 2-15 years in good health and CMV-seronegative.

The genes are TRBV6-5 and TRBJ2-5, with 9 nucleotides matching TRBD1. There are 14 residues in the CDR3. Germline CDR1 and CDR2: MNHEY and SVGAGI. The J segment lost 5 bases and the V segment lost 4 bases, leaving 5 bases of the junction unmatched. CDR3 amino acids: CASSSTGGRETQYF. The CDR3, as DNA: TGTGCCAGCAGTTCGACAGGGGGAAGGGAGACCCAGTACTTC.

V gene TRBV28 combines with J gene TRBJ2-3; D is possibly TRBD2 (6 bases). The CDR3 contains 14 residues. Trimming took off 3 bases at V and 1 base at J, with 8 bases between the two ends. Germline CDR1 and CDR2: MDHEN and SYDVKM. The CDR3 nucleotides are TGTGCCAGCAGTTTGGGCGGGGGCACAGATACGCAGTATTTT. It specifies CASSLGGGTDTQYF.

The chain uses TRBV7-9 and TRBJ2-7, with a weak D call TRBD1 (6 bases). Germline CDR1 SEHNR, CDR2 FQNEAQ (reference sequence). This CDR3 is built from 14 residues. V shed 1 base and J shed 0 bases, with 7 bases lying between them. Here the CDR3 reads CASSLGTVSYEQYF. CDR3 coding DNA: TGTGCCAGCAGCTTAGGGACAGTCTCCTACGAGCAGTACTTC.

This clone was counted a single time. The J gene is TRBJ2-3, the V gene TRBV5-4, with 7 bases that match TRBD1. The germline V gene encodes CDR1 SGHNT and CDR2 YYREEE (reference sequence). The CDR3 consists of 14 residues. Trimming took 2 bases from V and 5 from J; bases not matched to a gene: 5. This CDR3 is CASSLPDRVDTQYF. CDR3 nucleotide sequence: TGTGCCAGCAGCTTACCCGACAGGGTAGATACGCAGTATTTT.

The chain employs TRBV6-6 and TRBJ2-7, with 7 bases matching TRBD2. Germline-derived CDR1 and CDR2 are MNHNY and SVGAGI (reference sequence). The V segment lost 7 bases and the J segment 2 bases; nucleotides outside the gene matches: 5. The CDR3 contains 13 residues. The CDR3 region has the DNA TGTGCCAGCACGCCAAGCGGGGCCTACGAGCAGTACTTC. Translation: CASTPSGAYEQYF.

CDR3 amino acids: CASSGLAGEQETQYF. The CDR3 nucleotides are TGTGCCAGCAGTGGACTAGCGGGGGAACAAGAGACCCAGTACTTC. The rearrangement links TRBV2 to TRBJ2-5; 12 nucleotides line up with TRBD2. Looked up from germline, CDR1 is SNHLY and CDR2 is FYNNEI. The CDR3 extends over 15 amino acids. V shed 4 bases and J 2 bases; nucleotides not matched to a gene: 2. Variable domain in full (rest from reference TRBV2 and TRBJ2-5): EPEVTQTPSHQVTQMGQEVILRCVPISNHLYFYWYRQILGQKVEFLVSFYNNEISEKSEIFDDQFSVERPDGSNFTLKIRSTKLEDSAMYFCASSGLAGEQETQYFGPGTRLLVL.

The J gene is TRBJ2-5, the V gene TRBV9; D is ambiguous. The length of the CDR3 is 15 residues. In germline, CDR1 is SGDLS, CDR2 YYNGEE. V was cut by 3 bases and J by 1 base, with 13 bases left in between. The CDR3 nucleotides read TGTGCCAGCAGCGCTACGACACTCCGCCAAGAGACCCAGTACTTC. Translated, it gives CASSATTLRQETQYF.

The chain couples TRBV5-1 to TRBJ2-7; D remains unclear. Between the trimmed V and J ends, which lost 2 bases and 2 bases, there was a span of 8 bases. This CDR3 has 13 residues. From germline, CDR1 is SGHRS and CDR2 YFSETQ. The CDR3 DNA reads TGCGCCAGCAGCTTAACAGTTCCCTACGAGCAGTACTTC. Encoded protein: CASSLTVPYEQYF.

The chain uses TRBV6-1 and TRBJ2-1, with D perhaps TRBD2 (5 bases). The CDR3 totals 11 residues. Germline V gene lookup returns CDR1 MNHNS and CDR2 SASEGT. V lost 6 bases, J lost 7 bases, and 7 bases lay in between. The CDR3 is CASRTGNEQFF. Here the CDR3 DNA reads TGTGCCAGCAGAACGGGGAATGAGCAGTTCTTC.

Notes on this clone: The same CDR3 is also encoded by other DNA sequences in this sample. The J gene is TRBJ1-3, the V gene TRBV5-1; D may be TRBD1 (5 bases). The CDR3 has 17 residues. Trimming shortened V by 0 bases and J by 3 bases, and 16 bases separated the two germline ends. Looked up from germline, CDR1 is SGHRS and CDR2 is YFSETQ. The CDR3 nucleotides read TGCGCCAGCAGCTTGGTTGCAGGGCAGAGAAGTGGAAACACCATATATTTT. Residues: CASSLVAGQRSGNTIYF.